This entry concerns a single TCR beta chain. The germline gives CDR1 KGHSH, CDR2 LQKENI. V was clipped by 1 base and J by 3 bases, with 3 bases between them. CDR3 length: 13 residues. The data belong to a study of human T cells and chemical hapten exposure. The study used a library that attached unique molecular identifiers to individual cDNA molecules. TCRdb fed the RACE reads into MiXCR, producing one record per CDR3 protein. The table records 35,000 to 50,000 distinct CDR3 sequences, approximately 4% of them present only once. Sample time point: healthy volunteer bleed at 6 weeks. The total RNA was obtained from whole blood that was not fractionated.

V gene TRBV18 combines with J gene TRBJ1-4; D unclear. The sequenced material came from whole blood. This TCR was recovered from a human donor in good health. Some clones in this sample may be carry-over from other donors' samples. The CDR3 loop is CASSPLSNEKLFF. The CDR3 region has the DNA TGTGCCAGCTCACCACTCTCTAATGAAAAACTGTTTTTT.